One sample yielded the 30 T cell receptor beta chains listed below, sequenced in a study of shared clonotypes between healthy human individuals. Profiling relied on immunoSEQ multiplex PCR, and the TCRdb table lists in-frame clones only, not all of them. The data hold about a million clones, with 65% to 75% observed a single time. The sequencing input was memory CD4+ T cells sorted from blood. Indicated subset: CD45RA-negative fraction. These receptors came from a man younger than 35 in good health.

V gene TRBV18 combines with J gene TRBJ1-4, with 8 bases matching TRBD1. Germline CDR1 is KGHSH and CDR2 is LQKENI. CDR3 length equals 17 residues. J lost 7 bases, V lost 5 bases, and 15 bases had no gene match. CDR3 bases: TGTGCCAGCTCATCTAGCGAATCAGGGGGCGTTGGTGAAAAACTGTTTTTT. Translated, it gives CASSSSESGGVGEKLFF.

J is TRBJ2-7 and V is TRBV5-6, with D perhaps being TRBD1 or TRBD2 (5 bases each). Germline V lookup: CDR1 SGHDT, CDR2 YYEEEE. CDR3 length: 14 amino acids. Trimming left V 1 base short and J 6 bases short, with 14 bases between. The CDR3 sequence is CASSLRQYGGEQYF. CDR3 nucleotides: TGTGCCAGCAGCTTGAGGCAGTATGGGGGCGAGCAGTACTTC.

As for this clone: Other DNA sequences in this sample translate to the same CDR3. The chain uses TRBV27 and TRBJ2-7, with TRBD1 as a possible D gene (6 bases). This CDR3 spans 13 amino acids. CDR1 is MNHEY and CDR2 is SMNVEV in the germline V gene (reference sequence). Trimming left V 6 bases short and J 1 base short, with 10 bases between. The DNA for the CDR3 is TGTGCCAGCAGAGCAGGACAGTCCTACGAGCAGTACTTC. It is translated as CASRAGQSYEQYF.

This chain joins TRBV30 and TRBJ2-3; D ambiguous. This CDR3 has 12 residues. The germline CDR1 and CDR2 sequences are GTSNPN and SVGIG (reference sequence). Trimming removed 0 bases at V and 4 bases at J, with 5 bases between. Written as DNA, the CDR3 is TGTGCCTGGAGTGTAATCTCAGATACGCAGTATTTT. Amino acids: CAWSVISDTQYF.

The chain is built from TRBV7-9 and TRBJ1-1; 7 nucleotides agree with TRBD1. This CDR3 comprises 13 residues. Germline CDR1 is SEHNR and CDR2 is FQNEAQ (reference sequence). The V gene end was trimmed by 4 bases and the J gene end by 4 bases; junction bases not matched to a gene: 3. CDR3 protein: CASSSSGGTEAFF. The CDR3 DNA sequence: TGTGCCAGCAGCTCCTCAGGGGGCACTGAAGCTTTCTTT.

This chain connects TRBV30 to TRBJ2-6, with a weak D call TRBD1 (5 bases). CDR1 and CDR2 (germline): GTSNPN, SVGIG (reference sequence). Trimming took off 4 bases at V and 0 bases at J, with 10 bases between the two ends. The CDR3 is made up of 15 amino acids. In nucleotides, the CDR3 is TGTGCCTGGAATAGACAGAGCTCTGGGGCCAACGTCCTGACTTTC. Protein product: CAWNRQSSGANVLTF.

The chain links TRBV7-2 to TRBJ2-3; no firm D call. The germline V and J ends were trimmed by 5 bases and 6 bases, with 9 bases remaining between them. The CDR3 is made up of 12 amino acids. Germline CDR1 SGHTA, CDR2 FQGNSA. The CDR3 region is CASSPTWDTQYF. The CDR3 coding sequence is TGTGCCAGCAGCCCAACTTGGGATACGCAGTATTTT.

V gene TRBV7-2 combines with J gene TRBJ2-5; 10 nucleotides agree with TRBD1. Germline CDR1 reads SGHTA; CDR2 reads FQGNSA. Losses at the gene ends were 5 bases for V and 4 bases for J; bases not matched to a gene: 4. This CDR3 has 14 residues. The CDR3, as DNA: TGTGCCAGCAGCCGACAGGGGGCTGTAGAGACCCAGTACTTC. It encodes CASSRQGAVETQYF.

This chain connects TRBV30 to TRBJ2-5; D unresolved. The V gene lost 4 bases and the J gene lost 3 bases, with 9 bases spanning the gap. CDR1 is GTSNPN and CDR2 is SVGIG in the germline V gene (reference sequence). The CDR3 length is 12 residues. The CDR3 spells CAWMVGKETQYF. Here the CDR3 DNA reads TGTGCCTGGATGGTAGGGAAAGAGACCCAGTACTTC.

The genes are TRBV10-3 and TRBJ2-7; D is perhaps TRBD2 (6 bases). CDR3 size: 15 residues. Germline CDR1 is ENHRY and CDR2 is SYGVKD. The germline V and J ends were trimmed by 4 bases and 0 bases, with 13 bases remaining between them. The CDR3 loop is CAISGGLQSSYEQYF. DNA for the CDR3: TGTGCCATCAGTGGGGGACTCCAGAGCTCCTACGAGCAGTACTTC.

Only one count was recorded for this clone. The chain recombines TRBV6-6 with TRBJ2-7; TRBD1 matches at 7 bases. V shed 6 bases and J 3 bases; nucleotides not matched to a gene: 11. The CDR3 has 15 amino acids. The germline V gene has CDR1 MNHNY and CDR2 SVGAGI (reference sequence). CDR3 amino acids: CASRPGQAGLYEQYF. DNA of the CDR3: TGTGCCAGCAGACCCGGACAGGCGGGCCTCTACGAGCAGTACTTC.

This chain uses TRBV4-1 with TRBJ2-3; a weak D match, TRBD1 (6 bases). Germline assignment: CDR1 MGHRA and CDR2 YSYEKL. The CDR3 is 18 amino acids. Trimming took off 1 base at V and 6 bases at J, with 23 bases between the two ends. The CDR3 region is CASSQAPTRGTGLDTQYF. The CDR3 DNA reads as TGCGCCAGCAGCCAAGCCCCCACCAGGGGCACTGGGTTGGATACGCAGTATTTT.

This chain connects TRBV5-6 to TRBJ2-3; 7 nucleotides agree with TRBD1. The J segment lost 1 base and the V segment lost 6 bases, leaving 11 bases of the junction unmatched. Germline CDR1 reads SGHDT; CDR2 reads YYEEEE. The CDR3 sequence is 16 residues long. CDR3 protein: CASTLLGTERTDTQYF. CDR3 sequence (DNA): TGTGCCAGCACCTTACTCGGGACAGAACGCACAGATACGCAGTATTTT.

The gene calls are TRBV10-1 and TRBJ1-1; D is perhaps TRBD1 (5 bases). Trimming left V 0 bases short and J 4 bases short, with 18 bases between. The V gene's germline CDR1 is WNHNN and CDR2 SYGVQD (reference sequence). The CDR3 has 17 amino acids. The CDR3 region is CASSESSYAGAPTEAFF. The CDR3 coding sequence is TGCGCCAGCAGTGAGTCGAGTTACGCTGGGGCGCCCACTGAAGCTTTCTTT.

This clone was detected only a few times. V gene TRBV5-1 combines with J gene TRBJ1-6; D gene unclear. The germline V gene has CDR1 SGHRS and CDR2 YFSETQ. V lost 0 bases to trimming and J lost 10 bases, with 11 bases between them. This CDR3 spans 14 amino acids. DNA for the CDR3: TGCGCCAGCAGCTTGGGGTTAGGCCAATCACCCCTCCACTTT. Amino acids: CASSLGLGQSPLHF.

The chain joins TRBV5-6 to TRBJ1-1; D perhaps matches TRBD1 (6 bases). The V gene's germline CDR1 is SGHDT and CDR2 YYEEEE. The germline V and J ends were trimmed by 4 bases and 1 base, with 20 bases remaining between them. The CDR3 covers 17 residues. CDR3 sequence reads: CASSRIGGGAGNTEAFF. The DNA of the CDR3 is TGTGCCAGCAGCCGGATTGGAGGGGGGGCCGGGAACACTGAAGCTTTCTTT.

This chain connects TRBV2 to TRBJ2-3; 7 bases are a match to TRBD2. The CDR3 spans 14 residues. The V segment lost 8 bases and the J segment 4 bases; nucleotides outside the gene matches: 9. Germline V gene data show CDR1 as SNHLY and CDR2 as FYNNEI. As DNA, the CDR3 is TGTGCCAGCGGGGTGCGGGGGTGGTCAGATACGCAGTATTTT. Encoded protein: CASGVRGWSDTQYF. Variable domain in full (rest from reference TRBV2 and TRBJ2-3): EPEVTQTPSHQVTQMGQEVILRCVPISNHLYFYWYRQILGQKVEFLVSFYNNEISEKSEIFDDQFSVERPDGSNFTLKIRSTKLEDSAMYFCASGVRGWSDTQYFGPGTRLTVL.

This clone was found a few times. The chain uses TRBV29-1 and TRBJ2-7; TRBD2 matches at 9 bases. The ends lost 5 bases at V and 7 bases at J; junction bases unmatched: 9. Germline CDR1 and CDR2: SQVTM and ANQGSEA. The CDR3 has 13 residues. CDR3 amino acids: CSVLGLAGREQYF. DNA for the CDR3: TGCAGCGTTTTGGGTCTAGCGGGGAGAGAGCAGTACTTC.

Note on this clone: It may be a read error: a sequence one base away is much more abundant. V usage is TRBV11-3 and J usage is TRBJ2-5; D is unclear. V shed 3 bases and J shed 3 bases, with 2 bases lying between them. Germline CDR1 SGHNT, CDR2 YENEEA. This CDR3 is built from 11 residues. CDR3 loop: CASSLEETQYF. As DNA, the CDR3 is TGTGCCAGCAGCTTGGAAGAGACCCAGTACTTC.

Comments on this clone: Different DNA sequences within this sample yield the same CDR3. The chain joins TRBV9 to TRBJ2-7; 11 bases match TRBD2. CDR3 size: 14 residues. The V segment lost 0 bases and the J segment 6 bases; nucleotides outside the gene matches: 2. CDR1 is SGDLS and CDR2 is YYNGEE in the germline V gene. CDR3 sequence reads: CASSVEGTSGEQYF. Written as DNA, the CDR3 is TGTGCCAGCAGCGTAGAAGGGACTAGCGGCGAGCAGTACTTC.

This chain links TRBV4-1 with TRBJ2-5; D possibly uses TRBD1 or TRBD2 (6 bases each). Germline lookup yields CDR1 MGHRA and CDR2 YSYEKL. This CDR3 spans 16 amino acids. Deletions cut 0 bases from V and 7 bases from J, with 18 bases between. The CDR3 bases are TGCGCCAGCAGCCAAGATGTCGGGGGCGGAGGTACGACCCAGTACTTC. It yields the protein CASSQDVGGGGTTQYF.

The J gene is TRBJ1-5, the V gene TRBV6-5; maybe TRBD1 (6 bases). The CDR3 loop spans 15 amino acids. Trimming left V 8 bases short and J 1 base short, with 15 bases between. The germline V gene encodes CDR1 MNHEY and CDR2 SVGAGI. The CDR3: CASEAQGGSNQPQHF. The CDR3, as DNA: TGTGCCAGCGAAGCACAGGGTGGGAGCAATCAGCCCCAGCATTTT.

The chain carries TRBV5-1 and TRBJ1-5; maybe TRBD1 (5 bases). This CDR3 has 14 amino acids. Germline V gives CDR1 SGHRS, CDR2 YFSETQ. The V and J ends lost 4 bases and 7 bases respectively, with 15 bases between them. The CDR3 sequence: CASSPGQAEQPQHF. The CDR3, as DNA: TGCGCCAGCAGCCCGGGGCAGGCAGAACAGCCCCAGCATTTT.

This clone was observed many times. The rearrangement joins TRBV11-2 to TRBJ2-5; TRBD2 matches 13 bases. The junction had 8 bases not matched to a gene; V was cut back by 5 bases and J by 5 bases. The CDR3 has 16 residues. Germline CDR1 and CDR2: SGHAT and FQNNGV. In DNA form, the CDR3 reads TGTGCCAGCAGCCCCCGGACTAGCGGGGGCGGGGAGACCCAGTACTTC. Translation: CASSPRTSGGGETQYF.

The rearrangement links TRBV18 to TRBJ2-3; TRBD1 agrees at 11 bases. The CDR3 spans 17 residues. Germline V CDR1 and CDR2: KGHSH, LQKENI. The J segment lost 0 bases and the V segment lost 3 bases, leaving 5 bases of the junction unmatched. The CDR3 sequence is CASSPRTGGVSTDTQYF. The CDR3 DNA reads as TGTGCCAGCTCACCGAGGACAGGGGGCGTAAGCACAGATACGCAGTATTTT.

This chain links TRBV6-5 with TRBJ1-1; D possibly corresponds to TRBD1 (6 bases). The V end was cut by 5 bases, the J end by 4 bases, with 17 bases between. Germline values: CDR1 MNHEY, CDR2 SVGAGI. The CDR3 runs 15 residues. For the CDR3, the DNA is TGTGCCAGCAGTCCTACAGGGAGGGAGGCCACTGAAGCTTTCTTT. This codes for CASSPTGREATEAFF.

The count of this clone is one. The J gene is TRBJ1-2, the V gene TRBV4-1; TRBD1 matches 7 bases. V shed 1 base, J shed 8 bases, and the junction held 10 bases outside the gene matches. CDR1 and CDR2 from the germline V gene are MGHRA and YSYEKL. The CDR3 totals 15 residues. This CDR3 reads CASSQGGLDRFGYTF. The CDR3 DNA is TGCGCCAGCAGCCAAGGGGGGTTGGACAGGTTCGGCTACACCTTC.

The J gene is TRBJ1-2, the V gene TRBV6-1; D is unresolved. V was pared by 1 base and J by 0 bases, with 12 bases between. The CDR3 consists of 16 residues. The germline V gene encodes CDR1 MNHNS and CDR2 SASEGT. In nucleotides, the CDR3 is TGTGCCAGCAGTGAAGGGCTCAGCCCCACTAACTATGGCTACACCTTC. Protein product: CASSEGLSPTNYGYTF.

V gene TRBV27 combines with J gene TRBJ2-4, with 7 bases matching TRBD2. This CDR3 has 15 residues. Trimming removed 4 bases from V and 6 bases from J; junction bases left unmatched: 9. Germline V gives CDR1 MNHEY, CDR2 SMNVEV (reference sequence). The CDR3 DNA is TGTGCCAGCAGTTCACCGACTAGCTCAGGAAACATTCAGTACTTC. Protein sequence: CASSSPTSSGNIQYF.

Of note for this clone: Other DNA sequences in the same sample also yield this CDR3. The V call is TRBV6-5, the J call TRBJ2-5, with D uncertain. CDR1 MNHEY and CDR2 SVGAGI come from the germline V gene. Trimming removed 5 bases from V and 5 bases from J, with 15 bases in between. This CDR3 region has 14 residues. CDR3 residues: CASSPFGRGETQYF. In DNA form, the CDR3 reads TGTGCCAGCAGTCCTTTTGGACGTGGGGAGACCCAGTACTTC.